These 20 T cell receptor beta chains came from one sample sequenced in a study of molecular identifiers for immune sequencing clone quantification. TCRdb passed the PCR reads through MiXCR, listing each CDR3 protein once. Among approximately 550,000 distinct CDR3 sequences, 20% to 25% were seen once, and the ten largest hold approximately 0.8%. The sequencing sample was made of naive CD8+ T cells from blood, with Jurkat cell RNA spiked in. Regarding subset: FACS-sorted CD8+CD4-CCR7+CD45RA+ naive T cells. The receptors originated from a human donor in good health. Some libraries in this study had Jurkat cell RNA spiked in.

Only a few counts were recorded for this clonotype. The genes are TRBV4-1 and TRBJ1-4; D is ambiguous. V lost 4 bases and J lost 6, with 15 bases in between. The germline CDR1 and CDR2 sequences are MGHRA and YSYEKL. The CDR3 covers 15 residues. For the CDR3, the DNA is TGCGCCAGCAGCCCCGAAGGGATGGAGGATGAAAAACTGTTTTTT. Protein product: CASSPEGMEDEKLFF.

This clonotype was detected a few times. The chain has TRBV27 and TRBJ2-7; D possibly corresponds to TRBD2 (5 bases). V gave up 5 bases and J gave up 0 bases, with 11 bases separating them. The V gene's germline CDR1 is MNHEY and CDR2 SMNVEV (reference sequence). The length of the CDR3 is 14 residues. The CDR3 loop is CASSPSTISYEQYF. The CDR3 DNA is TGTGCCAGCAGTCCGTCGACTATCTCCTACGAGCAGTACTTC.

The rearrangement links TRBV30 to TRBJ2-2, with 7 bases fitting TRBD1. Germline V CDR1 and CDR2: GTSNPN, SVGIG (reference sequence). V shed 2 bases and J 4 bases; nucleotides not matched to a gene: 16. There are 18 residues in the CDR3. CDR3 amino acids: CAWSSGTDHALGTGELFF. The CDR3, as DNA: TGTGCCTGGAGTTCCGGGACAGATCACGCGTTAGGCACCGGGGAGCTGTTTTTT.

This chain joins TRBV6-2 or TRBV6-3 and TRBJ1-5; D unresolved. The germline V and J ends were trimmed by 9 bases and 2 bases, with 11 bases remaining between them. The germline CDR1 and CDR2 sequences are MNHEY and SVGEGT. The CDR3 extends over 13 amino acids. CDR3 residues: CASRSWGNQPQHF. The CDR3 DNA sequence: TGTGCCAGTCGATCATGGGGCAATCAGCCCCAGCATTTT.

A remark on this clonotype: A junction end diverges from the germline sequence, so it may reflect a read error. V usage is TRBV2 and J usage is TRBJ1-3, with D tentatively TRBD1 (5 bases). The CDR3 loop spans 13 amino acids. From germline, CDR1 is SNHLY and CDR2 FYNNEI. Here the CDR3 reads CASSGRAGDTIYF. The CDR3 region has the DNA TGTGCCAGCAGTGGCAGGGCTGGAGACACCATATATTTT.

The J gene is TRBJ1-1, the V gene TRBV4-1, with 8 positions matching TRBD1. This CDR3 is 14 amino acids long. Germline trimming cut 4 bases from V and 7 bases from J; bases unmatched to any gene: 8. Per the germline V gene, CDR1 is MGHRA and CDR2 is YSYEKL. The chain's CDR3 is CASSLPGQDVEAFF. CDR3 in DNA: TGCGCCAGCAGCCTTCCGGGACAGGATGTTGAAGCTTTCTTT.

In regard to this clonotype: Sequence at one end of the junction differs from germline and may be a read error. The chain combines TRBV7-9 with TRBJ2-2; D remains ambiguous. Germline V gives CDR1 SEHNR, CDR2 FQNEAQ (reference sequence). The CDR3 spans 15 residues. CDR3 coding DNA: TGTGCCGGCAGCTTAGTACCATGGAACACCGGGGAGCTGTTTTTT. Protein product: CAGSLVPWNTGELFF.

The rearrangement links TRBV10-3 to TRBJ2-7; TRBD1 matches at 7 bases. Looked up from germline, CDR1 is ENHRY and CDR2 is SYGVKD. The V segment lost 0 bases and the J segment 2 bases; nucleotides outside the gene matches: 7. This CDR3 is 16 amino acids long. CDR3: CAISESFGTDTYEQYF. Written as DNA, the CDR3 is TGTGCCATCAGTGAGTCGTTCGGGACAGATACCTACGAGCAGTACTTC.

The CDR3 nucleotides are TGTGCCAGACGGACTAGCGGGGGGTTATACAATGAGCAGTTCTTC. It encodes CARRTSGGLYNEQFF. The chain couples TRBV2 to TRBJ2-1; 14 bases align to TRBD2. V lost 9 bases to trimming and J lost 4 bases; unmatched junction nucleotides: 5. Germline CDR1 and CDR2: SNHLY and FYNNEI. There are 15 residues in the CDR3.

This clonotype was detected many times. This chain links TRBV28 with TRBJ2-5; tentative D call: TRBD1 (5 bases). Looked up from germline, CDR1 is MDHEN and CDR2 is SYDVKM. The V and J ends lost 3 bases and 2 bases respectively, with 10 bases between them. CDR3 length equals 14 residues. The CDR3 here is CASSFVGPQETQYF. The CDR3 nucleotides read TGTGCCAGCAGTTTCGTGGGGCCGCAAGAGACCCAGTACTTC.

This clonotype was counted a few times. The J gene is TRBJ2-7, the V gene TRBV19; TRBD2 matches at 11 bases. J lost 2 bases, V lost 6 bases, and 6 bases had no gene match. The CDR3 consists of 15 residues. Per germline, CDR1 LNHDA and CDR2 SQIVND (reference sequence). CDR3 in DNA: TGTGCCAGTAGCGCCGGGACTAGCGGAACCTACGAGCAGTACTTC. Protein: CASSAGTSGTYEQYF. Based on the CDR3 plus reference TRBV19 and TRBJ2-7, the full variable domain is DGGITQSPKYLFRKEGQNVTLSCEQNLNHDAMYWYRQDPGQGLRLIYYSQIVNDFQKGDIAEGYSVSREKKESFPLTVTSAQKNPTAFYLCASSAGTSGTYEQYFGPGTRLTVT.

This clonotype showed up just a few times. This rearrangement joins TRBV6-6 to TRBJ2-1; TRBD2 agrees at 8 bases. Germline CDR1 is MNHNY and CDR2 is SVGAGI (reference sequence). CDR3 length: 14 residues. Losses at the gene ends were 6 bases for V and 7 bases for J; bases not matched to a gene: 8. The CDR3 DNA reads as TGTGCCAGCAGAAGCGGGAGTCCGCTGAATGAGCAGTTCTTC. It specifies CASRSGSPLNEQFF.

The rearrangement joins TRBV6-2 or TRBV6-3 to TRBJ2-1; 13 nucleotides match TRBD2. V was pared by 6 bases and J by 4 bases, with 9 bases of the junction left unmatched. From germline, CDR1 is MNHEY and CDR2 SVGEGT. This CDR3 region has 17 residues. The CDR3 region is CASSDTTSGGLYNEQFF. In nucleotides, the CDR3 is TGTGCCAGCAGCGATACGACTAGCGGGGGGCTATACAATGAGCAGTTCTTC.

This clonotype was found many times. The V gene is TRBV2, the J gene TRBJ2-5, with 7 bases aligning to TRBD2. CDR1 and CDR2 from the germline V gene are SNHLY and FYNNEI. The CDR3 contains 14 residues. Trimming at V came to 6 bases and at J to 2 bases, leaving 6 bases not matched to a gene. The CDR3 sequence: CASSRPAGQETQYF. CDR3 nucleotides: TGTGCCAGCAGCCGACCAGCGGGACAAGAGACCCAGTACTTC.

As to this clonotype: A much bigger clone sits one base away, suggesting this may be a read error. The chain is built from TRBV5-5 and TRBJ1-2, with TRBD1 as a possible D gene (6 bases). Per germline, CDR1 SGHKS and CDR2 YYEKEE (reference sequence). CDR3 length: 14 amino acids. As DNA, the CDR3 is TGTGTCAGCAGCTTGGTAGCAGGGGACTATGGCTACACCTTC. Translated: CVSSLVAGDYGYTF. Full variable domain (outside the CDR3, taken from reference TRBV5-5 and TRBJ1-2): DAGVTQSPTHLIKTRGQQVTLRCSPISGHKSVSWYQQVLGQGPQFIFQYYEKEERGRGNFPDRFSARQFPNYSSELNVNALLLGDSALYLCVSSLVAGDYGYTFGSGTRLTVV.

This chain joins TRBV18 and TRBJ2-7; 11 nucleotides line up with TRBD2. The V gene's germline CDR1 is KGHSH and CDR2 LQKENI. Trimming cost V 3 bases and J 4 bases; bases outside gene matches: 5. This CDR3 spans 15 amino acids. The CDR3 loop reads CASSPTSGGRYEQYF. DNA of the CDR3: TGTGCCAGCTCACCCACTAGCGGGGGAAGGTACGAGCAGTACTTC.

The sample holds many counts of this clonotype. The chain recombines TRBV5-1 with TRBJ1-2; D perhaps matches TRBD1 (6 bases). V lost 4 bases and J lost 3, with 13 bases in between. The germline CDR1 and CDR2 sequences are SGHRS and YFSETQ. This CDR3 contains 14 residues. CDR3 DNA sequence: TGCGCCAGCAGCAACAGGGACACCTACTATGGCTACACCTTC. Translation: CASSNRDTYYGYTF.

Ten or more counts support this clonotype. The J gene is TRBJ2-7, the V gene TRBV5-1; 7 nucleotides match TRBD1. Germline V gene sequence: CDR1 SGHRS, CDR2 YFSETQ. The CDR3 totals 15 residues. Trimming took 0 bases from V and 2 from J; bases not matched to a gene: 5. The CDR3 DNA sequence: TGCGCCAGCAGCTTGGAAACCGGGACAGCCTACGAGCAGTACTTC. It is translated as CASSLETGTAYEQYF.

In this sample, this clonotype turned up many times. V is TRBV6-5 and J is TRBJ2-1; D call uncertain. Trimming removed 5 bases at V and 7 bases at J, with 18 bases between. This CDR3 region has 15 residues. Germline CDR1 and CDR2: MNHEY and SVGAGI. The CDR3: CASSPSQTLGNEQFF. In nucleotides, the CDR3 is TGTGCCAGCAGTCCCTCCCAGACTCTCGGTAATGAGCAGTTCTTC.

The CDR3 spells CATSAPRCKQYF. For the CDR3, the DNA is TGTGCCACCAGTGCCCCCAGGTGTAAGCAGTACTTC. This chain uses TRBV24-1 with TRBJ2-7; D is undetermined. From germline, CDR1 is KGHDR and CDR2 SFDVKD. The V gene lost 5 bases and the J gene lost 8 bases, with 12 bases spanning the gap. The CDR3 runs 12 residues.